These 12 T cell receptor beta chains were all obtained from the same sample, sequenced in a study of kidney transplant recipient with SARS-CoV-2 infection. Via MiXCR, TCRdb re-called the reads, giving one row per CDR3 protein. The sample yields 200,000 to 300,000 distinct CDR3 sequences, 29% seen once. The sample was a blood sample, taken at baseline and on day 111 from a kidney transplant recipient. These receptors were obtained from a male patient between 25 and 39 years old who had COVID-19 and was a kidney transplant recipient. A share of the T cells may be of graft donor origin.

This clonotype was counted ten times or more. V gene TRBV19 combines with J gene TRBJ2-3; D is perhaps TRBD2 (6 bases). Germline CDR1 and CDR2: LNHDA and SQIVND (reference sequence). The CDR3 consists of 15 residues. V was cut by 3 bases and J by 2 bases, with 12 bases left in between. CDR3 residues: CASSMTDYTTDTQYF. CDR3 DNA: TGTGCCAGTAGTATGACGGACTATACCACAGATACGCAGTATTTT.

This chain joins TRBV7-9 and TRBJ2-1; 9 positions match TRBD1. The CDR3 is 15 amino acids. After removal of 3 bases from V and 4 bases from J, the junction contained 4 bases not matched to a gene. Germline V gives CDR1 SEHNR, CDR2 FQNEAQ (reference sequence). CDR3 sequence reads: CASSFADRGYNEQFF. CDR3 sequence (DNA): TGTGCCAGCAGCTTCGCGGACAGGGGTTACAATGAGCAGTTCTTC. Full variable domain (remainder filled in from reference TRBV7-9 and TRBJ2-1): DTGVSQNPRHKITKRGQNVTFRCDPISEHNRLYWYRQTLGQGPEFLTYFQNEAQLEKSRLLSDRFSAERPKGSFSTLEIQRTEQGDSAMYLCASSFADRGYNEQFFGPGTRLTVL.

This clonotype has just one count. A read error may be the cause here, since a much bigger clone is one base away. The CDR3 nucleotides are TGTGCCAGCAGTTTTTCGAACTCACACGGAAAGACCTATGGCTACACCTTC. Translating gives CASSFSNSHGKTYGYTF. The chain employs TRBV6-4 and TRBJ1-2; D is ambiguous. Trimming took 5 bases from V and 4 from J, leaving 23 bases between them. CDR1 is MRHNA and CDR2 is SNTAGT in the germline V gene. The length of the CDR3 is 17 residues.

This clonotype showed up many times. The chain's CDR3 is CASSLVAGPGGDTQYF. Here the CDR3 DNA reads TGCGCCAGCAGCTTGGTGGCTGGGCCCGGTGGGGATACGCAGTATTTT. The chain uses TRBV5-1 and TRBJ2-3, with D unresolved. The CDR3 runs to 16 residues. Trimming left V 0 bases short and J 6 bases short, with 17 bases between. The germline gives CDR1 SGHRS, CDR2 YFSETQ.

Comment on this clonotype: One base away lies a much larger clone, so this may be a sequencing read error. The chain has TRBV7-2 and TRBJ1-3; D not certain. Germline-derived CDR1 and CDR2 are SGHTA and FQGNSA. The CDR3 length is 13 residues. The CDR3 loop reads CASNLVPGNTIYF. The CDR3 DNA sequence: TGTGCCAGCAACTTAGTCCCTGGAAACACCATATATTTT.

V gene TRBV5-1 combines with J gene TRBJ1-1; the D is unclear. CDR3 size: 13 residues. V lost 0 bases to trimming and J lost 5 bases, with 8 bases between them. The germline gives CDR1 SGHRS, CDR2 YFSETQ. DNA for the CDR3: TGCGCCAGCAGCTTGGCCGTGGGTACTGAAGCTTTCTTT. It is translated as CASSLAVGTEAFF.

This clonotype was recorded many times. This sequence joins TRBV5-1 and TRBJ1-3; D remains ambiguous. Germline-derived CDR1 and CDR2 are SGHRS and YFSETQ. Between the trimmed V and J ends, which lost 2 bases and 1 base, there was a span of 10 bases. The CDR3 runs to 15 residues. Here the CDR3 reads CASSFLADSGNTIYF. The CDR3 bases are TGCGCCAGCAGCTTTTTGGCCGATTCTGGAAACACCATATATTTT.

Notes on this clonotype: A single base separates this from a much larger clone, so it may be a read error. The gene calls are TRBV7-8 and TRBJ1-2, with D unresolved. The CDR3 spans 17 residues. In germline, CDR1 is SGHVS, CDR2 FQNEAQ. The CDR3 bases are TGTGCCAGCGGCAATCGTCTGTTTACCCGAAAGACCTATGGCTATACCTTC. It yields the protein CASGNRLFTRKTYGYTF.

In its sample, this clonotype was seen a few times. The chain combines TRBV5-6 with TRBJ1-2; the D is unclear. Germline V gives CDR1 SGHDT, CDR2 YYEEEE. The CDR3 is 16 residues long. V dropped 6 bases and J dropped 4 bases, with 22 bases sitting between them. The CDR3 DNA sequence: TGTGCCAGCATTCAAGGCAATAGTCGAAAGACCTATGGCTACACCTTC. This encodes CASIQGNSRKTYGYTF.

This clonotype was detected ten times or more. This chain joins TRBV2 and TRBJ2-2; 8 bases map to TRBD1. J lost 5 bases, V lost 2 bases, and 1 base had no gene match. Germline V gene lookup returns CDR1 SNHLY and CDR2 FYNNEI. The CDR3 covers 14 residues. The CDR3 region is CASSERTGTGELFF. As DNA, the CDR3 is TGTGCCAGCAGTGAACGGACAGGGACCGGGGAGCTGTTTTTT.

V usage is TRBV25-1 and J usage is TRBJ2-1, with 12 bases identical to TRBD2. The germline gives CDR1 MGHDK, CDR2 SYGVNS. V trimming: 2 bases; J trimming: 9 bases; junction bases outside the gene matches: 8. This CDR3 has 16 residues. In DNA, the CDR3 is TGTGCCAGCAGTGAACTAGCGGGGGGGCTGGGCGTTGAGCAGTTCTTC. As protein: CASSELAGGLGVEQFF.

The sample holds many counts of this clonotype. The CDR3 spells CASSARIGDSAYEQYF. As DNA, the CDR3 is TGTGCCAGCAGCGCACGCATTGGGGACAGTGCCTACGAGCAGTACTTC. The chain employs TRBV9 and TRBJ2-7, with 7 positions matching TRBD1. The junction had 11 bases not matched to a gene; V was cut back by 3 bases and J by 2 bases. The CDR3 totals 16 residues. Germline V gene sequence: CDR1 SGDLS, CDR2 YYNGEE.